This is a list of T cell receptor beta chains from one sample in a study of shared clonotypes between healthy human individuals. Assay: immunoSEQ multiplex PCR; the TCRdb copy retains only in-frame clones and omits some. Among roughly 1,500,000 clones listed, 98% were seen once. The sequencing input was naive CD4+ T cells sorted from blood. The receptors here all came from a man aged 30 to 39 in good health. Both conserved end residues are part of each CDR3. Fields, in order: clone size, V gene, J gene, D gene, CDR3 protein, CDR3 DNA. D genes are given only for firm matches. Clone sizes are given selectively: once, few, many, or a class where the clone is expanded.

-	TRBV7-9	TRBJ1-2	-	CASSQQAWTF	TGTGCCAGCAGCCAACAAGCCTGGACCTTC
-	TRBV6-5	TRBJ2-7	-	CACRQRFSYEQYF	TGTGCCTGCCGACAACGCTTCTCCTACGAGCAGTACTTC
-	TRBV7-6	TRBJ2-2	-	CASSLAGEYPGELFF	TGTGCCAGCAGCTTAGCGGGAGAATACCCCGGGGAGCTGTTTTTT
once	TRBV27	TRBJ2-6	-	CASSQNPSGANVLTF	TGTGCCAGCAGCCAGAACCCCTCTGGGGCCAACGTCCTGACTTTC
once	TRBV5-1	TRBJ1-5	-	CASSLDGLSNQPQHF	TGCGCCAGCAGCTTGGATGGGTTGAGCAATCAGCCCCAGCATTTT
-	TRBV2	TRBJ2-2	-	CASSSGELFF	TGTGCCAGCAGTTCCGGGGAGCTGTTTTTT
-	TRBV10-1	TRBJ2-1	-	CASSEPGNEQFF	TGCGCCAGCAGTGAACCGGGAAATGAGCAGTTCTTC
-	TRBV7-2	TRBJ2-1	-	CASSSSLAPTYNEQFF	TGTGCCAGCAGCTCCTCCCTAGCGCCAACCTACAATGAGCAGTTCTTC
-	TRBV27	TRBJ2-2	-	CASSFRGGELFF	TGTGCCAGCAGTTTTCGGGGCGGGGAGCTGTTTTTT
-	TRBV7-9	TRBJ2-4	-	CASSPSLTRAIQYF	TGTGCCAGCAGCCCCAGCCTAACGAGAGCAATTCAGTACTTC
once	TRBV7-9	TRBJ2-7	-	CASSIGHYPDEQYF	TGTGCCAGCAGCATAGGTCATTACCCCGACGAGCAGTACTTC
-	TRBV30	TRBJ1-1	-	CVATANTEAFF	TGTGTCGCGACAGCGAACACTGAAGCTTTCTTT
-	TRBV30	TRBJ1-2	TRBD1	CAWSDPPTGDGYTF	TGTGCCTGGAGTGACCCCCCTACAGGGGATGGCTACACCTTC
-	TRBV5-4	TRBJ1-1	-	CASSYAGREAFF	TGTGCCAGCAGCTACGCTGGCAGAGAAGCTTTCTTT
once	TRBV18	TRBJ2-7	TRBD2	CASSTGTGAGAYEQYF	TGTGCCAGCTCAACGGGGACGGGAGCGGGAGCCTACGAGCAGTACTTC
-	TRBV27	TRBJ2-3	-	CASSARTSTDTQYF	TGTGCCAGCAGTGCCCGCACTAGCACAGATACGCAGTATTTT
-	TRBV19	TRBJ1-5	TRBD1	CASRAGQGTFNQPQHF	TGTGCCAGTAGGGCGGGACAGGGGACGTTCAATCAGCCCCAGCATTTT